This T cell receptor beta chain comes out of a study of cytomegalovirus exposure and HLA in healthy donors. Findings of the study overall: Diagnosis of cytomegalovirus status made by the classifier reportedly showed high specificity and sensitivity. In vitro data verified three CMV-associated chains as specific for CMV antigens. Sequencing depth across donors, presence/absence analyses assumed, was roughly uniform.

Comments on this clone: Its specificity is not known.

The germline CDR1 and CDR2 sequences are MNHNY and SVGAGI (reference sequence). CDR3 size: 14 residues. V lost 2 bases and J lost 9, with 14 bases in between. It was with 60 Vbeta and 13 Jbeta primers that the PCR ran. Authors' methods: The count from a later analysis was some 81 million unique TCR beta chains, about 9.9 million of them shared. The protocol was immunoSEQ multiplex PCR, while the TCRdb copy is restricted to in-frame clones and leaves out a portion. D and trimming were read from the DNA, whereas the V and J calls and clone size are those reported in that table. This table holds about 43,000 clones, roughly 60% found once.

The genes are TRBV6-6 and TRBJ2-1; D unclear. Sequenced: PBMCs. The origin of this receptor is a human donor in good health. DNA of the CDR3: TGTGCCAGCAGTTACGCCGGGTTTGTTGGTGAGCAGTTCTTC. It is translated as CASSYAGFVGEQFF.